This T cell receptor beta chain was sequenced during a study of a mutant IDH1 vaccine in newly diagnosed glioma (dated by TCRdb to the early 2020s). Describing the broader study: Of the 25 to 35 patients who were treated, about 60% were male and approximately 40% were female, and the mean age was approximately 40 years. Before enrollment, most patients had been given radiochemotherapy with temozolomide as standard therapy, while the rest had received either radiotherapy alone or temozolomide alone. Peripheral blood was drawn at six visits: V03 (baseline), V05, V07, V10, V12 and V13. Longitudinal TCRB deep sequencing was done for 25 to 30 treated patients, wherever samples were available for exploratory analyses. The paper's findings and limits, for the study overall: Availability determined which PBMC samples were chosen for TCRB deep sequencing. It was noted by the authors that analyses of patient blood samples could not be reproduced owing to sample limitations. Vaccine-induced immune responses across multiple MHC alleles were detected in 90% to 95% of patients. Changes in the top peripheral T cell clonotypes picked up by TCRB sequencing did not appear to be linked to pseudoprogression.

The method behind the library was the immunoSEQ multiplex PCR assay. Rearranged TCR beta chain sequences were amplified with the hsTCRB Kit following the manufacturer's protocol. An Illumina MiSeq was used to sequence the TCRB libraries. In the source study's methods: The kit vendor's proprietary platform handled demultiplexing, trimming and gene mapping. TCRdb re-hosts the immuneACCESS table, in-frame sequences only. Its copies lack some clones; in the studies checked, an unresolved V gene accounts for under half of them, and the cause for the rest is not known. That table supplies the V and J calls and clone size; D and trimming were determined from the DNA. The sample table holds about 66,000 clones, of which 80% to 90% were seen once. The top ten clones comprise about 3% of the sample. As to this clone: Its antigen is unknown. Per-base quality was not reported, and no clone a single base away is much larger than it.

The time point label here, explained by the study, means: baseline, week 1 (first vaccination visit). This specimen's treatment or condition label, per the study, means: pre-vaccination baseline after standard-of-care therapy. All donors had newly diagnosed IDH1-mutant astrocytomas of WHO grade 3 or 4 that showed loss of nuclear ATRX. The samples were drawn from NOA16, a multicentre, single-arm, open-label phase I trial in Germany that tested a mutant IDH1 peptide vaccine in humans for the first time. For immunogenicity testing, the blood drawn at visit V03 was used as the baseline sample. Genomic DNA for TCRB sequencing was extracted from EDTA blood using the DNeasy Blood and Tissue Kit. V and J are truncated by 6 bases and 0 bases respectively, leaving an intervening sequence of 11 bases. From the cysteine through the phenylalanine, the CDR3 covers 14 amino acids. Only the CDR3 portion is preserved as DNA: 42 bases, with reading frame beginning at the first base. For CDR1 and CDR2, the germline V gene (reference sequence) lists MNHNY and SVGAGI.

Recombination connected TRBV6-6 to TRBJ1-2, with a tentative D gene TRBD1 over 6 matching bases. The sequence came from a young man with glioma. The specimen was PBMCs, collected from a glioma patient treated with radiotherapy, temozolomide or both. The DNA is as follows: TGTGCCAGCAGGGGGGCGGCGACTAACTATGGCTACACCTTC. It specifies CASRGAATNYGYTF.